This T cell receptor beta chain was observed in a study of T-cell reconstitution after alpha-beta-depleted transplantation in children. The CDR3 loop spans 15 amino acids. Trimming took off 1 base at V and 4 bases at J, with 11 bases between the two ends. TCRbeta library construction was performed incorporating unique molecular identifiers. TCRdb re-called the PCR reads with MiXCR, one entry per CDR3 protein. Of about 500,000 distinct CDR3 sequences in the sample, 30% to 35% are singletons; the top ten hold approximately 2.3%. The V call is TRBV12-3 or TRBV12-4, the J call TRBJ2-1, with D possibly TRBD2 on 6 matching bases. Sequenced here: PBMCs from the stem cell graft donor, sampled from the stem cell graft. This clonotype was sampled from a human donor who donated a stem cell graft to a child with aplastic anemia. The chain's CDR3 is CASSLGRETYNEQFF. DNA for the CDR3: TGTGCCAGCAGTTTAGGGAGGGAAACATACAATGAGCAGTTCTTC.